The T cell receptor beta chain under discussion was sequenced for a study of blood T cell repertoires in COVID-19. Measured with immunoSEQ multiplex PCR; TCRdb has only the in-frame clones, and not every one. The sample shows under 90,000 clones, more than 75% of them seen only once. This clone was seen a single time. Trimming at V came to 6 bases and at J to 6 bases, leaving 7 bases not matched to a gene. Germline CDR1 reads MNHNY; CDR2 reads SVGAGI (reference sequence). The CDR3 length is 14 residues. This chain connects TRBV6-6 to TRBJ2-3; TRBD1 matches 9 bases. Sequenced: peripheral blood. The TCR sequence derives from a human donor in a cohort sampled during active COVID-19. The CDR3, as DNA: TGTGCCAGCAGACTGACAGGGGGAGGGGATACGCAGTATTTT. Translating gives CASRLTGGGDTQYF.